This T cell receptor (beta chain) was found in a study of early T cells in non-severe SARS-CoV-2 infection. This clonotype was observed many times. Via MiXCR, TCRdb re-called the 5' RACE reads, giving one row per CDR3 protein. The profile shows about 56,000 distinct CDR3 sequences, about 10% of them singletons. This CDR3 comprises 16 residues. J gave up 0 bases and V 4 bases, and 6 bases lay outside the gene matches. CDR1 LNHDA and CDR2 SQIVND come from the germline V gene (reference sequence). The sequence came from an adult who was a healthcare worker with PCR-confirmed SARS-CoV-2 infection or an uninfected control (not recorded which). The J gene is TRBJ2-1, the V gene TRBV19; 7 nucleotides line up with TRBD2. The material sequenced was whole blood. The CDR3 sequence: CASSTKRDVSYNEQFF. CDR3 bases: TGTGCCAGTAGTACGAAGCGGGACGTCTCCTACAATGAGCAGTTCTTC.